Following are 30 T cell receptor beta chains from one sample sequenced in a study of early T cells in non-severe SARS-CoV-2 infection. TCRdb itself ran the 5' RACE reads through MiXCR, one entry per CDR3 protein. The sample includes roughly 51,000 distinct CDR3 sequences, roughly 6% of them seen just once. The starting material was whole blood, obtained at baseline. The source is an adult who was a healthcare worker with PCR-confirmed SARS-CoV-2 infection or an uninfected control (not recorded which).

This clonotype has a count of ten or more. It is unclear where the CDR3 begins or ends on the DNA, so no DNA is shown, and the CDR3 is as TCRdb lists it. The chain has TRBV29-1 and TRBJ1-1; TRBD1, the D gene given by the table, was not confirmed from the DNA. A total of 11 residues make up the CDR3, ends included. Per germline, CDR1 SQVTM and CDR2 ANQGSEA. The chain's CDR3 is CSVGQGSEVFF.

This clonotype turned up a few times. J is TRBJ1-2 and V is TRBV20-1, with 7 bases matching TRBD1. This CDR3 contains 13 residues. Trimming took 1 base from V and 3 from J; bases not matched to a gene: 2. Germline V lookup: CDR1 DFQATT, CDR2 SNEGSKA (reference sequence). CDR3 in DNA: TGCAGTGCTAGAGCTACAGGGGACTATGGCTACACCTTC. Residues: CSARATGDYGYTF.

The table lists this clonotype with many counts. The chain carries TRBV6-2 or TRBV6-3 and TRBJ1-5; 7 bases match TRBD1. The CDR3 spans 15 residues. With V trimmed by 2 bases and J by 4 bases, 5 bases remained unmatched. Germline V gene lookup returns CDR1 MNHEY and CDR2 SVGEGT. The CDR3 protein is CASSYAGGENQPQHF. CDR3 nucleotides: TGTGCCAGCAGTTACGCAGGGGGTGAAAATCAGCCCCAGCATTTT.

The CDR3 sequence: CASRKGSHRGDEQYF. The DNA of the CDR3 is TGTGCCAGCAGGAAGGGCAGCCACCGGGGGGACGAGCAGTACTTC. The V call is TRBV3-1, the J call TRBJ2-7; 7 nucleotides match TRBD2. This CDR3 region has 15 residues. The germline V gene encodes CDR1 LGHDT and CDR2 YNNKEL (reference sequence). The V and J ends lost 6 bases and 5 bases, in that order; junction bases with no gene match: 13.

This rearrangement joins TRBV29-1 to TRBJ2-2; D unclear. V was pared by 7 bases and J by 2 bases, with 23 bases between. The CDR3 extends over 17 amino acids. Germline assignment: CDR1 SQVTM and CDR2 ANQGSEA. CDR3 loop: CSALAFTLEPNTGELFF. In DNA form, the CDR3 reads TGCAGCGCCCTTGCCTTCACGCTTGAACCCAACACCGGGGAGCTGTTTTTT.

This clonotype showed up many times. The chain has TRBV10-3 and TRBJ2-7; D is undetermined. The germline V gene encodes CDR1 ENHRY and CDR2 SYGVKD. Between the trimmed V and J ends, which lost 0 bases and 0 bases, there was a span of 6 bases. The CDR3 has 14 amino acids. The CDR3 protein is CAISESGTSYEQYF. The CDR3 DNA sequence: TGTGCCATCAGTGAGTCGGGTACCTCCTACGAGCAGTACTTC.

This clonotype has just a few counts. The CDR3 loop is CASSLDRVEQYF. Written as DNA, the CDR3 is TGTGCCAGCAGCTTAGACAGGGTCGAGCAGTACTTC. J is TRBJ2-7 and V is TRBV7-9; TRBD1 is a possible D gene (6 bases). The V gene's germline CDR1 is SEHNR and CDR2 FQNEAQ (reference sequence). The CDR3 extends over 12 amino acids. Trimming cost V 1 base and J 6 bases, with 7 bases left between them.

The J gene is TRBJ2-5, the V gene TRBV5-6; D possibly corresponds to TRBD2 (6 bases). Germline-derived CDR1 and CDR2 are SGHDT and YYEEEE. The CDR3 is made up of 16 amino acids. Trimming removed 4 bases from V and 3 bases from J, with 19 bases in between. For the CDR3, the DNA is TGTGCCAGCAGCCACCTCCGCGGGGACGGAGAAGAGACCCAGTACTTC. This codes for CASSHLRGDGEETQYF.

In this sample, this clonotype turned up many times. The genes are TRBV29-1 and TRBJ1-1; no definite D call. The CDR3 has 11 residues. Germline assignment: CDR1 SQVTM and CDR2 ANQGSEA. CDR3 DNA sequence: TGCGCGGGCAACATGAACACTGAAGCTTTCTTT. It translates to CAGNMNTEAFF.

This clonotype turned up a few times. The chain joins TRBV7-2 to TRBJ2-3; TRBD2 is a possible D gene (6 bases). The CDR3 extends over 17 amino acids. Deletions cut 0 bases from V and 0 bases from J, with 13 bases between. Germline V gives CDR1 SGHTA, CDR2 FQGNSA. The CDR3 sequence: CASSLAMGGVSTDTQYF. The CDR3 nucleotides are TGTGCCAGCAGCTTAGCGATGGGCGGGGTTAGCACAGATACGCAGTATTTT.

This clonotype was seen a handful of times. The chain carries TRBV4-3 and TRBJ2-2; either TRBD1 or TRBD2 may fit D (5 bases each). The CDR3 length is 19 residues. CDR1 and CDR2 from the germline V gene are LGHNA and YSLEER. The germline V and J ends were trimmed by 0 bases and 6 bases, with 23 bases remaining between them. For the CDR3, the DNA is TGCGCCAGCAGCCAAGATGATTGGGCAGCGGCAGGGCCGGCCGGGGAGCTGTTTTTT. The encoded protein is CASSQDDWAAAGPAGELFF.

The chain carries TRBV7-2 and TRBJ2-3; 13 nucleotides align to TRBD2. The CDR3 is 17 amino acids. V lost 3 bases, J lost 1 base, and 4 bases stayed unmatched. From germline, CDR1 is SGHTA and CDR2 FQGNSA. This CDR3 reads CASSFTSGGAGTDTQYF. The CDR3 DNA reads TGTGCCAGCAGCTTCACTAGCGGGGGGGCGGGCACAGATACGCAGTATTTT.

This clonotype was detected a few times. The chain uses TRBV7-9 and TRBJ2-1, with 12 bases lining up with TRBD1. The CDR3 totals 16 residues. Germline loops: CDR1 SEHNR, CDR2 FQNEAQ (reference sequence). V lost 5 bases, J lost 9 bases, and 11 bases stayed unmatched. The DNA of the CDR3 is TGTGCCAGCAGCCCGTATTCCGGGACAGGGGGCGTTGAGCAGTTCTTC. Its translation is CASSPYSGTGGVEQFF.

This clonotype was detected only a few times. CDR3 coding DNA: TGTGCCAGCAGACACACCCCGGGACTAGCGGGGACCACAGATACGCAGTATTTT. Protein sequence: CASRHTPGLAGTTDTQYF. The rearrangement uses TRBV25-1 and TRBJ2-3; 13 bases agree with TRBD2. Unmatched junction bases numbered 11, after V lost 6 bases and J lost 2 bases. Per the germline V gene, CDR1 is MGHDK and CDR2 is SYGVNS. This CDR3 contains 18 residues. The complete variable domain, with remaining parts taken from reference TRBV25-1 and TRBJ2-3, reads EADIYQTPRYLVIGTGKKITLECSQTMGHDKMYWYQQDPGMELHLIHYSYGVNSTEKGDLSSESTVSRIRTEHFPLTLESARPSHTSQYLCASRHTPGLAGTTDTQYFGPGTRLTVL.

The chain combines TRBV30 with TRBJ1-2; TRBD1 matches at 8 bases. CDR3 length equals 13 residues. Looked up from germline, CDR1 is GTSNPN and CDR2 is SVGIG (reference sequence). Germline trimming cut 0 bases from V and 10 bases from J; bases unmatched to any gene: 7. The CDR3 loop reads CAWSVGTGKNYTF. CDR3 nucleotide sequence: TGTGCCTGGAGTGTTGGGACAGGCAAAAACTACACCTTC. Filled out from reference TRBV30 and TRBJ1-2, the complete variable domain reads SQTIHQWPATLVQPVGSPLSLECTVEGTSNPNLYWYRQAAGRGLQLLFYSVGIGQISSEVPQNLSASRPQDRQFILSSKKLLLSDSGFYLCAWSVGTGKNYTFGSGTRLTVV.

This clonotype showed up just a few times. In nucleotides, the CDR3 is TGCGCCAGCAGTGTAGCCACCGGGGAGCTGTTTTTT. Residues: CASSVATGELFF. The chain joins TRBV10-2 to TRBJ2-2; D call uncertain. Germline lookup yields CDR1 WSHSY and CDR2 SAAADI. V was clipped by 4 bases and J by 4 bases, with 4 bases between them. There are 12 residues in the CDR3.

This clonotype was observed a handful of times. The chain couples TRBV5-1 to TRBJ1-2; D may be TRBD1 (6 bases). V lost 4 bases and J 14 bases, leaving 27 bases between the germline ends. CDR3 length: 15 amino acids. Per the germline V gene, CDR1 is SGHRS and CDR2 is YFSETQ. The CDR3: CASSRTAFERQELTF. CDR3 coding DNA: TGCGCCAGCAGCCGGACCGCGTTTGAAAGACAGGAATTAACCTTC.

The rearrangement uses TRBV7-2 and TRBJ2-5; no definite D call. Germline-derived CDR1 and CDR2 are SGHTA and FQGNSA. Trimming shortened V by 5 bases and J by 7 bases, and 14 bases separated the two germline ends. The CDR3 runs to 13 residues. CDR3 sequence reads: CASSAGPTRTQYF. The DNA for the CDR3 is TGTGCCAGCAGCGCAGGCCCAACCCGGACCCAGTACTTC.

On this clonotype: Being one base from a much bigger clone, this may be a read error. This chain joins TRBV6-2 or TRBV6-3 and TRBJ1-1; D is ambiguous. This CDR3 spans 14 amino acids. CDR1 is MNHEY, CDR2 SVGEGT, per germline. Between the trimmed V and J ends, which lost 7 bases and 3 bases, there was a span of 15 bases. The CDR3 spells CASKDGRRYTEAFF. The CDR3 DNA is TGTGCCAGCAAGGACGGAAGGCGGTACACTGAAGCTTTCTTT.

This clonotype was counted between two and nine times. The chain uses TRBV11-3 and TRBJ2-2; the D call may be TRBD1 or TRBD2 (5 bases each). The CDR3 length is 16 residues. V was clipped by 4 bases and J by 5 bases, with 17 bases between them. Per the germline V gene, CDR1 is SGHNT and CDR2 is YENEEA. Here the CDR3 DNA reads TGTGCCAGCAGCTCAGCCGGGGCCCGGCGGACCGGGGAGCTGTTTTTT. It codes for CASSSAGARRTGELFF.

Many counts were recorded for this clonotype. V usage is TRBV20-1 and J usage is TRBJ1-2, with a weak D call TRBD1 (6 bases). V lost 6 bases and J 8 bases, leaving 19 bases between the germline ends. The CDR3 contains 13 residues. Germline V gene sequence: CDR1 DFQATT, CDR2 SNEGSKA (reference sequence). For the CDR3, the DNA is TGCAGTGCAAGGCCCTGGGGACAACGGGGCTACACCTTC. Translated: CSARPWGQRGYTF.

This chain links TRBV5-1 with TRBJ1-1; 7 nucleotides agree with TRBD1. With 1 base clipped from V and 0 bases from J, the junction kept 9 bases outside the gene matches. The CDR3 has 17 amino acids. Per germline, CDR1 SGHRS and CDR2 YFSETQ. CDR3 region: CASSLSGQPELNTEAFF. CDR3 nucleotides: TGCGCCAGCAGCTTGTCGGGACAGCCGGAATTGAACACTGAAGCTTTCTTT.

This clonotype was seen ten or more times. This chain links TRBV7-2 with TRBJ2-7, with a possible D match to TRBD2 (6 bases). The CDR3 is made up of 14 amino acids. V gave up 3 bases and J gave up 3 bases, with 12 bases separating them. Germline V gives CDR1 SGHTA, CDR2 FQGNSA. The CDR3 protein is CASSFGLASYEQYF. The CDR3, as DNA: TGTGCCAGCAGCTTCGGGCTAGCGAGCTACGAGCAGTACTTC.

This clonotype showed up many times. This chain uses TRBV11-2 with TRBJ2-7; D could derive from TRBD1 or TRBD2 (5 bases each). Germline lookup yields CDR1 SGHAT and CDR2 FQNNGV. This CDR3 spans 15 amino acids. V shed 1 base and J shed 0 bases, with 10 bases lying between them. This chain's CDR3 is CASSLGGTASYEQYF. CDR3 coding DNA: TGTGCCAGCAGCTTAGGGGGGACGGCCTCCTACGAGCAGTACTTC.

This clonotype was seen ten or more times. V usage is TRBV20-1 and J usage is TRBJ2-1; 13 bases are a match to TRBD2. The CDR3 extends over 15 amino acids. Trimming cost V 0 bases and J 7 bases; bases outside gene matches: 3. CDR1 is DFQATT, CDR2 SNEGSKA, per germline (reference sequence). CDR3 coding DNA: TGCAGTGCTAGAGACACTAGCGGGGGGGCGAATGAGCAGTTCTTC. Its protein product is CSARDTSGGANEQFF.

This clonotype was recorded many times. The gene calls are TRBV6-5 and TRBJ2-7; 8 bases are a match to TRBD1. Trimming took 2 bases from V and 5 from J; bases not matched to a gene: 5. The CDR3 has 14 residues. CDR1 and CDR2 from the germline V gene are MNHEY and SVGAGI. The CDR3 loop reads CASSYRTGLNEQYF. The CDR3 region has the DNA TGTGCCAGCAGTTACCGGACAGGGTTAAACGAGCAGTACTTC.

This clonotype was found once. This chain uses TRBV11-2 with TRBJ2-7; TRBD1 matches at 9 bases. The germline CDR1 and CDR2 sequences are SGHAT and FQNNGV. The ends lost 2 bases at V and 1 base at J; junction bases unmatched: 9. This CDR3 comprises 17 residues. The CDR3 region is CASSLQYSGTGSYEQYF. The DNA of the CDR3 is TGTGCCAGCAGCTTACAATACTCCGGGACAGGGTCCTACGAGCAGTACTTC.

V is TRBV6-5 and J is TRBJ2-3; D ambiguous. Germline V CDR1 and CDR2: MNHEY, SVGAGI. The germline V and J ends were trimmed by 5 bases and 5 bases, with 11 bases remaining between them. The CDR3 covers 13 residues. Here the CDR3 reads CASSVNHRDTQYF. The CDR3 DNA reads as TGTGCCAGCAGTGTTAATCACCGAGATACGCAGTATTTT.

This clonotype showed up many times. This rearrangement joins TRBV28 to TRBJ2-7; a weak D match, TRBD1 (5 bases). The germline V and J ends were trimmed by 8 bases and 1 base, with 15 bases remaining between them. Germline values: CDR1 MDHEN, CDR2 SYDVKM. The CDR3 totals 14 residues. Here the CDR3 DNA reads TGTGCCAGCTCCTACAAGGGGCTTTCCTACGAGCAGTACTTC. Translated: CASSYKGLSYEQYF.

This clonotype came up many times. The chain recombines TRBV7-2 with TRBJ2-5; 7 bases map to TRBD1. Per germline, CDR1 SGHTA and CDR2 FQGNSA. The V and J ends lost 5 bases and 4 bases, in that order; junction bases with no gene match: 10. This CDR3 has 15 amino acids. CDR3 sequence reads: CASSASQGPVETQYF. As DNA, the CDR3 is TGTGCCAGCAGCGCATCACAGGGGCCGGTAGAGACCCAGTACTTC. Variable domain in full (rest from reference TRBV7-2 and TRBJ2-5): GAGVSQSPSNKVTEKGKDVELRCDPISGHTALYWYRQSLGQGLEFLIYFQGNSAPDKSGLPSDRFSAERTGGSVSTLTIQRTQQEDSAVYLCASSASQGPVETQYFGPGTRLLVL.